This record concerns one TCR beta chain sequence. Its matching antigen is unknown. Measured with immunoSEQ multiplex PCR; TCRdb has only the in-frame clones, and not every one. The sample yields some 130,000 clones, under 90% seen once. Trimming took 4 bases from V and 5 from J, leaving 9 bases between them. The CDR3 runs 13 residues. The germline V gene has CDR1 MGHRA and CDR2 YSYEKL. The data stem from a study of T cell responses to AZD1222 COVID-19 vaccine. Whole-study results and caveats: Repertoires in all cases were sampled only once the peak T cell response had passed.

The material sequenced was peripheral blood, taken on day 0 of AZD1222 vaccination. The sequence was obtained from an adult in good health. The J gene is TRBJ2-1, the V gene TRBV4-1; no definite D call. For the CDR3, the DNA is TGCGCCAGCAGCCGTTACGAACACAATGAGCAGTTCTTC. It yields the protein CASSRYEHNEQFF.